The rows below give T cell receptor beta chains drawn from one sample of a study of shared clonotypes between healthy human individuals. The data were produced by immunoSEQ multiplex PCR, yet TCRdb's version contains in-frame clones alone and is incomplete. Found here are about 2 million clones, over 85% of them singletons; the top ten hold 0.13%. Input material: naive CD4+ T cells sorted from blood. These TCRs come from a man between 18 and 29 years old in good health. CDR3s include the opening cysteine and the closing phenylalanine or tryptophan. The D gene is left open where the match is weak. The size of a clone is reported for some rows only, either as once, few or many, or as a class for expanded clones.

clone_size j_call v_call d_call cdr3_nt cdr3_aa
once TRBJ1-3 TRBV6-1 - TGTGCCAGCAGAGAAGGAGTCGGACAGAGCTCTGGAAACACCATATATTTT CASREGVGQSSGNTIYF
- TRBJ2-1 TRBV7-9 TRBD1 TGTGCCAGCAGCCGGACAGGGGGGCCCTACAATGAGCAGTTCTTC CASSRTGGPYNEQFF
- TRBJ1-6 TRBV5-1 TRBD1 TGCGCCAGCAGCTTGGACAGGGGGCAATCACCCCTCCACTTT CASSLDRGQSPLHF
- TRBJ1-1 TRBV6-5 - TGTGCCAGCAGTACCGCCTCAGGGCGTACTGAAGCTTTCTTT CASSTASGRTEAFF
- TRBJ1-4 TRBV6-6 - TGTGCCAGCAGGTCAGGGGCCACTAATGAAAAACTGTTTTTT CASRSGATNEKLFF
- TRBJ1-6 TRBV19 TRBD1 TGTGCCAGTAGTATGGGACAGGGTACTGGTAATTCACCCCTCCACTTT CASSMGQGTGNSPLHF
once TRBJ1-1 TRBV29-1 - TGCAGCGTTGAAGTTGTCGCCAGAGGGTCTGAAGCTTTCTTT CSVEVVARGSEAFF
- TRBJ2-7 TRBV18 - TGTGCCAGCTCACCCGCGGGACTTAGCGCCTACGAGCAGTACTTC CASSPAGLSAYEQYF
- TRBJ2-3 TRBV5-1 - TGCGCCAGCAGCTTAGCCACAGATACGCAGTATTTT CASSLATDTQYF
- TRBJ1-6 TRBV9 - TGTGCCAGCAGCATTCAGGGCAGCAATTCACCCCTCCACTTT CASSIQGSNSPLHF
once TRBJ2-3 TRBV14 - TGTGCCAGCAGCCAAGTACAGATAAGCGTGGATACGCAGTATTTT CASSQVQISVDTQYF
- TRBJ2-1 TRBV6-5 - TGTGCCAGCAGTTACGATCAGGGCTGGTCCGAGCAGTTCTTC CASSYDQGWSEQFF
- TRBJ2-7 TRBV19 - TGTGCCAGTAGTATAACCGCGGGGGCTAGGTACGAGCAGTACTTC CASSITAGARYEQYF
- TRBJ2-2 TRBV12-5 TRBD1 TGTGCTAGGGGACAGATGCCCGGGGAGCTGTTTTTT CARGQMPGELFF
- TRBJ2-6 TRBV7-2 - TGTGCCAGCGGACGGAACTCTGGGGCCAACGTCCTGACTTTC CASGRNSGANVLTF
- TRBJ1-5 TRBV2 - TGTGCCAGCAGCAAGGGGCTCCGCCAGAGCAATCAGCCCCAGCATTTT CASSKGLRQSNQPQHF
- TRBJ1-5 TRBV7-9 - TGTGCCAGCAGCTTAGCGCGGGACACATATAGCAATCAGCCCCAGCATTTT CASSLARDTYSNQPQHF
- TRBJ1-1 TRBV28 - TGTGCCAGCAGTTCGGCGGCCCCGTCAGGAACTGAAGCTTTCTTT CASSSAAPSGTEAFF
once TRBJ2-7 TRBV18 - TGTGCCAGCTCACCATTATTCAACGAGCAGTACTTC CASSPLFNEQYF
- TRBJ2-3 TRBV30 TRBD1 TGTGCCTGGGTTACAGGGGGCGCAGATACGCAGTATTTT CAWVTGGADTQYF
- TRBJ2-3 TRBV27 TRBD2 TGTGCCAGCAGTTCCCCGACTAGCGGCAAGCCAGATACGCAGTATTTT CASSSPTSGKPDTQYF
once TRBJ1-5 TRBV7-2 - TGTGCCAGCAGCTTAGTCGGGGGTAATCAGCCCCAGCATTTT CASSLVGGNQPQHF
once TRBJ2-2 TRBV2 - TGTGCCAGCAGTGGGAAAGGGTTCGGGGAGCTGTTTTTT CASSGKGFGELFF
- TRBJ2-2 TRBV6-1 TRBD1 TGTGCCAGCAGTGATTGGACAGGGACATCCGGGGAGCTGTTTTTT CASSDWTGTSGELFF
- TRBJ1-1 TRBV18 TRBD1 TGTGCCAGCTCACCGACAGGGATGGACACTGAAGCTTTCTTT CASSPTGMDTEAFF
- TRBJ1-2 TRBV10-3 TRBD1 TGTGCCATCAGTGAGTCGGGCGGACAGGGTGGCTATGGCTACACCTTC CAISESGGQGGYGYTF
- TRBJ1-2 TRBV5-6 TRBD1 TGTGCCAGCAGCACGAGGACAGGGGGCGTTGGCTACACCTTC CASSTRTGGVGYTF
once TRBJ2-2 TRBV18 - TGTGCCAGCTCACCACCATCAGGGGCGAACACCGGGGAGCTGTTTTTT CASSPPSGANTGELFF
few TRBJ1-2 TRBV6-1 - TGTGCCAGCAGTGACTGGGACAGCTACACCTTC CASSDWDSYTF
- TRBJ2-2 TRBV5-1 - TGCGCCAGCCGAGGAGGCGTGCTGAACACCGGGGAGCTGTTTTTT CASRGGVLNTGELFF
- TRBJ1-1 TRBV30 TRBD1 TGTGCCTGGAGTGTATGGGACAGGGTGAACACTGAAGCTTTCTTT CAWSVWDRVNTEAFF
- TRBJ1-6 TRBV2 TRBD1 TGTGCCAGCAGTGTCGGACAGGGGAATTCACCCCTCCACTTT CASSVGQGNSPLHF
once TRBJ1-1 TRBV7-9 - TGTGCCAGCAGCTTAGCGACGGTGAACACTGAAGCTTTCTTT CASSLATVNTEAFF
- TRBJ2-3 TRBV5-4 - TGTGCCAGCAGCTTGATCTCAAACACAGATACGCAGTATTTT CASSLISNTDTQYF
- TRBJ2-1 TRBV5-1 - TGCGCCAGCAGCTTGGCCGTAGCGTTGAATGAGCAGTTCTTC CASSLAVALNEQFF
- TRBJ1-5 TRBV6-1 - TGTGCCAGCAGTGAAGCAATGGGTAACGACGTGGAGAGGTTTCCGGATCAGCCCCAGCATTTT CASSEAMGNDVERFPDQPQHF
- TRBJ1-1 TRBV7-9 - TGTGCCAGCAGCTCCCTTGTCAGGGAAGCTTTCTTT CASSSLVREAFF
- TRBJ2-1 TRBV7-2 TRBD2 TGTGCCAGCAGTCCCGGGAGGCGGCGGGACAATGAGCAGTTCTTC CASSPGRRRDNEQFF
- TRBJ2-1 TRBV7-6 TRBD2 TGTGCCAGCAGCCGGGCTAGCGGGTCTTCCTACAATGAGCAGTTCTTC CASSRASGSSYNEQFF
- TRBJ2-5 TRBV9 - TGTGCCAGCAGCGTATGGCGGGGCCTCGGGGAGACCCAGTACTTC CASSVWRGLGETQYF
- TRBJ1-3 TRBV10-3 - TGTGCCATCAGTGGATTGACAGGCCTCTCTGGAAACACCATATATTTT CAISGLTGLSGNTIYF
- TRBJ1-3 TRBV6-1 TRBD1 TGTGCCAGCAACACCGGGACAGCGGGAAACACCATATATTTT CASNTGTAGNTIYF
once TRBJ2-1 TRBV7-2 TRBD2 TGTGCCAGCAGCCCCCCGACTAGCGCATTCTACAATGAGCAGTTCTTC CASSPPTSAFYNEQFF
- TRBJ2-7 TRBV25-1 - TGTGCCAGCAGTGAATTGTCGGGGGGCAGGGACGAGCAGTACTTC CASSELSGGRDEQYF
- TRBJ2-3 TRBV11-2 - TGTGCCAGCAGCCAGACCAGGGGTCCAGATACGCAGTATTTT CASSQTRGPDTQYF
- TRBJ1-1 TRBV5-4 - TGTGCCAGCAGCTTAGGGTTATCGAACACTGAAGCTTTCTTT CASSLGLSNTEAFF
- TRBJ2-7 TRBV6-5 TRBD2 TGTGCCAGCAGAGGACTAGCGGACTCCTACGAGCAGTACTTC CASRGLADSYEQYF
- TRBJ2-7 TRBV14 - TGTGCCAGCAGCCGATCCGTGACCTACGAGCAGTACTTC CASSRSVTYEQYF
- TRBJ1-1 TRBV11-2 TRBD1 TGTGCCAGCAGCTTACTACCACAGGGGGCTTGGGCTTTCTTT CASSLLPQGAWAFF
- TRBJ2-1 TRBV5-6 - TGTGCCAGCAGTGGGGGTCAGGGGAGCTCCTACAATGAGCAGTTCTTC CASSGGQGSSYNEQFF
- TRBJ1-1 TRBV27 - TGTGCCAGCAGTACTGACAGGAACACTGAAGCTTTCTTT CASSTDRNTEAFF
once TRBJ2-7 TRBV5-4 TRBD1 TGTGCCAGCAGCTTGTCCGGGACAGGGGGTCGCTACGAGCAGTACTTC CASSLSGTGGRYEQYF
once TRBJ1-1 TRBV19 - TGTGCCAGTAGTATAGAGGGCAGAGAAGCTTTCTTT CASSIEGREAFF
- TRBJ1-2 TRBV10-3 - TGTGCCATCAGTGAGTCCCAAGAGGGCAACTATGGCTACACCTTC CAISESQEGNYGYTF
- TRBJ2-7 TRBV18 - TGTGCCAGCTCACCACGGGGTCCCTACGAGCAGTACTTC CASSPRGPYEQYF
once TRBJ1-3 TRBV9 - TGTGCCAGCAGCGTAAATCCTCAGGGCTGGGGAAACACCATATATTTT CASSVNPQGWGNTIYF
- TRBJ1-4 TRBV5-1 - TGCGCCAGCAGCTTGGAAGGGGGGAGTGAAAAACTGTTTTTT CASSLEGGSEKLFF
- TRBJ1-2 TRBV30 - TGTGCCTGGACTTTGGACAGTACTAACTATGGCTACACCTTC CAWTLDSTNYGYTF